This T cell receptor (beta chain) was captured by sequencing in a study of blood T cell repertoires in COVID-19. The overall study: T cells, B-cell-depleted T cells, or PBMCs supplied cDNA or gDNA.

Measured with immunoSEQ multiplex PCR; TCRdb has only the in-frame clones, and not every one. The sample carries some 300,000 clones, more than 85% recorded once. This receptor was taken from an older man with acute or convalescent COVID-19. Sequenced input: peripheral blood.

The CDR3, as DNA: TGTGCCAGCAGCGTCTTCGAGAATGAGCAGTTCTTC. This translates into CASSVFENEQFF. The chain recombines TRBV9 with TRBJ2-1; D gene uncertain. The V and J ends lost 2 bases and 7 bases respectively, with 7 bases between them. The CDR3 contains 12 residues. Per germline, CDR1 SGDLS and CDR2 YYNGEE.